These T cell receptor beta chains were read from a single sample in a study of T-cell memory formation after mild COVID-19. TCRdb reprocessed the 5' RACE reads via MiXCR and lists one record per CDR3 protein. The sample yields 130,000 to 150,000 distinct CDR3 sequences, under 7% seen once. The specimen was PBMCs or a T cell subset sorted from them (not recorded which). These receptors originate from an adult woman who had mild COVID-19 (a few samples of this study predate the infection). Cell type and time point are not known. Both conserved end residues are part of each CDR3. Where a row states a size, it is once, few, many or the class of an expanded clone; other rows omit it.

size,V,CDR3
few,TRBV4-1,CASSQAPTGVNTEAFF
NA,TRBV7-2,CASSYQTGTPAHEQYF
few,TRBV5-4,CASSTRQGGTYEQYF
few,TRBV7-9,CASTPPEELAKNIQYF
many,TRBV24-1,CATSRRRMDTEAFF
NA,TRBV19,CASSMGGTGQETQYF
many,TRBV5-5,CASSLASGESYEQYF
few,TRBV12-3/TRBV12-4,CASKRGLGTDTQYF
many,TRBV4-1,CASSQDWGAVSTDTQYF
NA,TRBV3-1,CASSQVKGGEQFF
few,TRBV18,CASSLYGQAYEQYF
NA,TRBV29-1,CSVVFESYEQYF
many,TRBV7-8,CASSNRQGTMNTEAFF
NA,TRBV5-1,CASSLAPSGGDINNEQFF
few,TRBV10-3,CAIAGLASSQETQYF
NA,TRBV6-5,CASSYSHNYRVGGYTF
NA,TRBV12-3/TRBV12-4,CASSLADSYNEQFF
NA,TRBV12-3/TRBV12-4,CASSLTPGSLSGNTIYF
many,TRBV5-1,CASSPTGGYTEAFF
NA,TRBV29-1,CSVEERVNYGYTF
many,TRBV29-1,CSVHSRNEQFF
few,TRBV10-3,CAISDIAVSYNEQFF
many,TRBV5-1,CASSPDFYGYTF
NA,TRBV18,CASSPMNSLNTEAFF